These 5 T cell receptor beta chains were all obtained from the same sample, sequenced in a study of beta chain features in type 1 diabetes. Every isolated RNA sample was fully reverse transcribed, so sequencing captured expressed TCRB transcripts. Some clones are missing from TCRdb's copy, which holds only in-frame ones; the method was immunoSEQ multiplex PCR. The sample has around 190,000 clones; approximately 13% are singletons. Sequenced: central memory CD4+ T cells from blood. The receptors were sampled from a woman aged 18-35 years in good health.

The chain combines TRBV6-5 with TRBJ1-2; D is unresolved. The CDR3 extends over 14 amino acids. Germline CDR1 is MNHEY and CDR2 is SVGAGI. V dropped 2 bases and J dropped 4 bases, with 11 bases sitting between them. The CDR3 here is CASSYRSGVYGYTF. The DNA for the CDR3 is TGTGCCAGCAGTTACCGGTCCGGGGTCTATGGCTACACCTTC.

This chain joins TRBV30 and TRBJ1-4; D not certain. Germline lookup yields CDR1 GTSNPN and CDR2 SVGIG (reference sequence). CDR3 size: 10 residues. Trimming took 5 bases from V and 8 from J, leaving 6 bases between them. The DNA for the CDR3 is TGTGCCTGGCGCGGCGAAAAACTGTTTTTT. It encodes CAWRGEKLFF.

This clone occurred a few times. The rearrangement joins TRBV11-2 to TRBJ2-2; the D gene is possibly TRBD2 (6 bases). Trimming left V 5 bases short and J 0 bases short, with 22 bases between. This CDR3 spans 19 amino acids. The germline CDR1 and CDR2 sequences are SGHAT and FQNNGV. The chain's CDR3 is CASSERTLGWEANTGELFF. CDR3 sequence (DNA): TGTGCCAGCAGCGAGAGGACATTGGGTTGGGAGGCGAACACCGGGGAGCTGTTTTTT.

The chain combines TRBV2 with TRBJ2-1; TRBD2 aligns across 9 bases. CDR1 and CDR2 from the germline V gene are SNHLY and FYNNEI. Trimming cost V 4 bases and J 2 bases; bases outside gene matches: 6. The CDR3 runs to 16 residues. In DNA form, the CDR3 reads TGTGCCAGCAGTGTAGCGGGAGTCCCTACCTACAATGAGCAGTTCTTC. Its protein product is CASSVAGVPTYNEQFF.

V is TRBV5-5 and J is TRBJ2-7, with D maybe TRBD1 (6 bases). Between the trimmed V and J ends, which lost 3 bases and 7 bases, there was a span of 17 bases. In germline, CDR1 is SGHKS, CDR2 YYEKEE (reference sequence). The CDR3 is 14 amino acids. CDR3 sequence: CASSWNSGTQEQYF. CDR3 coding DNA: TGTGCCAGCAGCTGGAACTCCGGGACACAGGAGCAGTACTTC.